The present TCR beta chain was sequenced within a study of blood T cell repertoires in COVID-19. Study-level information: The United States, Italy and Spain supplied acute and convalescent COVID-19 samples. Nucleic acid was either cDNA or gDNA, and it came from T cells, B-cell-depleted T cells, or PBMCs.

Original analysis: Cell counts per sample came from amplifying reference gene primers. The data were produced by immunoSEQ multiplex PCR, yet TCRdb's version contains in-frame clones alone and is incomplete. V, J and clone size reflect that table, while D and trimming were determined from the DNA. This table holds more than 45,000 clones, 70% to 90% found once. The TCR sequence derives from a man in his 70s with acute or convalescent COVID-19. Sequencing was carried out using peripheral blood.

The CDR3 DNA is TGCGCCAGCAGCTTGGCCGCCGGGACAGGGGTTGAGACCCAGTACTTC. This gives the protein CASSLAAGTGVETQYF. The chain combines TRBV5-1 with TRBJ2-5; the match to TRBD1 covers 10 bases. The CDR3 length is 16 residues. CDR1 and CDR2 from the germline V gene are SGHRS and YFSETQ. V gave up 0 bases and J gave up 5 bases; unmatched junction bases: 7. Full variable domain (remainder filled in from reference TRBV5-1 and TRBJ2-5): KAGVTQTPRYLIKTRGQQVTLSCSPISGHRSVSWYQQTPGQGLQFLFEYFSETQRNKGNFPGRFSGRQFSNSRSEMNVSTLELGDSALYLCASSLAAGTGVETQYFGPGTRLLVL.